A selection of T cell receptor beta chains follows, all from one sample in a study of T cells in Graves' hyperthyroidism and ophthalmopathy. TCRdb fed the multiplex PCR reads into MiXCR, producing one record per CDR3 protein. The top ten clones hold 15% to 20% of a sample with roughly 570,000 distinct CDR3 sequences, around 46% of them seen once. Sample: peripheral blood or thyroid tissue (not recorded which). The receptors originated from an adult woman with Graves' disease, either hyperthyroidism or ophthalmopathy (not recorded which). Both conserved end residues are part of each CDR3. The D gene is left open where the match is weak. Not every row has a clone size; where given, it reads once, few, many or a size class.

clone_size j_call v_call d_call cdr3_nt cdr3_aa
many TRBJ2-2 TRBV5-1 NA TGCGCCAGCAGCCCGGCCGACATTTTCGCCGGGGAGCTGTTTTTT CASSPADIFAGELFF
NA TRBJ1-6 TRBV2 NA TGTGCCAGCATAAGGGACGGAAATTCACCCCTCCACTTT CASIRDGNSPLHF
many TRBJ1-2 TRBV5-1 TRBD1 TGCGCCAGCAGCTTCACAGGGGGCGGAACCTATGGCTACACCTTC CASSFTGGGTYGYTF
NA TRBJ1-2 TRBV6-1 NA TGTGCCAGCAGTGCGTCAGGGTGGTACGGCTACACCTTC CASSASGWYGYTF
many TRBJ1-2 TRBV9 TRBD1 TGTGCCAGCAGCGTTGAGGGGGGACAGGGGAATGGCTACACCTTC CASSVEGGQGNGYTF
once TRBJ1-2 TRBV7-8 NA TGTGCCAGCAGCCCCGCCCGCCAGGGAGTTGGCTACACCTTC CASSPARQGVGYTF
few TRBJ2-1 TRBV7-3 TRBD2 TGTGCCAGCAGCTTGGAGGGTGGGGGGGGACACAATGAGCAGTTCTTC CASSLEGGGGHNEQFF
NA TRBJ1-3 TRBV29-1 NA TGCAGCGTTGAAGACCCCGACAATTGGTCTGGAAACACCATATATTTT CSVEDPDNWSGNTIYF
many TRBJ1-1 TRBV28 NA TGTGCCAGCAGTTACGTACTGACCCCAAGGCGAGCTTTCTTT CASSYVLTPRRAFF
many TRBJ1-1 TRBV27 NA TGTGCCAGCATCGATCCCGGGAAAACTGAAGCTTTCTTT CASIDPGKTEAFF
NA TRBJ2-7 TRBV29-1 TRBD2 TGCAGCGCCCGGCGGCGGGAGGGCCCCCCCTACGAGCAGTACTTC CSARRREGPPYEQYF
NA TRBJ2-5 TRBV2 TRBD1 TGTGCCAGCAGGGACAGGCTTGCTAACCGACAGGGGCTACAGACCCAGTACTTC CASRDRLANRQGLQTQYF